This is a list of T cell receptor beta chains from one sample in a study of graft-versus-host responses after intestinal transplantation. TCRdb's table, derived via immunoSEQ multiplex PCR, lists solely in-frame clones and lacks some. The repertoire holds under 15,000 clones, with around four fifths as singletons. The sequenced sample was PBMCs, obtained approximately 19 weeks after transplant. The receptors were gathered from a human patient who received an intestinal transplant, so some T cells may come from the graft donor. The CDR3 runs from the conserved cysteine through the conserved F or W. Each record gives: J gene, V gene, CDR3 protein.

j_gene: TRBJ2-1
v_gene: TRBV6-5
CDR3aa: CASTLAGEVGEQFF

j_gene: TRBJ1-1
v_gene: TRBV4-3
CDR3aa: CATRTGPQSSTEAFF

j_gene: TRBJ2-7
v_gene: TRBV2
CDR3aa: CASSGSGREDCF

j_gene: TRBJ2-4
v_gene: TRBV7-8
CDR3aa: CASSRARQQPAKNIQYF

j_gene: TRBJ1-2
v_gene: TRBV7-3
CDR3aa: CASSLSVQARGYTF

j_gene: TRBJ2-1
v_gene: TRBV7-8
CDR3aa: CASTSGRESSYNEQFF

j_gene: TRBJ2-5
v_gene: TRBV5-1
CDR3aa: CASSQRTVMYQETQYF

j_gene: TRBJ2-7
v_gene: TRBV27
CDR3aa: CASSSTGHLDF

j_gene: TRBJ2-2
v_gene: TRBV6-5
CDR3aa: CASSRVIGGELFF

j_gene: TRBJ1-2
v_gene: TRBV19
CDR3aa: CASSPFVGTDRGYTF

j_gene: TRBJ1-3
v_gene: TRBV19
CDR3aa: CASSVSGNTIYF

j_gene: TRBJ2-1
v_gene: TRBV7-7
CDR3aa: CASSLAGRESEQFF

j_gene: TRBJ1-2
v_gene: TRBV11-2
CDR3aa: CASSPSYTF

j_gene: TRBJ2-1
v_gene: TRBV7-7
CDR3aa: CASSLGGGWLNEQFF

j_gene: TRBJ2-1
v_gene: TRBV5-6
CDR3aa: CASSLGQGYNEQFF

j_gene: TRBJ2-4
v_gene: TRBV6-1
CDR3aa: CASSERDRDIQYF

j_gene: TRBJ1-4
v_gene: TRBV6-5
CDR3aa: CASSYLGKKLFF

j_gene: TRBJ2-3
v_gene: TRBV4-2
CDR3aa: CASSQLAGDGSDTQYF

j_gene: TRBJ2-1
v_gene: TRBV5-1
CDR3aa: CASRASGRQIDEQFF

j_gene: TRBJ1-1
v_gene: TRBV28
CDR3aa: CASSTPAAIEAFF

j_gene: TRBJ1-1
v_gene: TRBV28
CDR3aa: CASSLASAEAFF

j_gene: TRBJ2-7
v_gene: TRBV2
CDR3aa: CASSAYEQYF

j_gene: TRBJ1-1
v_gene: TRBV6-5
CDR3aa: CASKRRYTEAFF

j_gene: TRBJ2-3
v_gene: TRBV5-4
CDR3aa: CASSSGGFLYTQYF

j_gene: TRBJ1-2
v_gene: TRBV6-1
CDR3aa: CASRFRYGYTF

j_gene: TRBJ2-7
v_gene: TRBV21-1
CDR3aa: CASSKGATGGGYEQYF

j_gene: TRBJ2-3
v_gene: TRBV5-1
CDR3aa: CASSFVGSTDTQYF

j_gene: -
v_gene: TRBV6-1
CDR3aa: CASSEAVAGYTSGRRYEQYF

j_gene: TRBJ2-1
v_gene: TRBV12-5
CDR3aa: CASGWVVGQGENNEQFF

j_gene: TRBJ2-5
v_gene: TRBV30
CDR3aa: CAWSGVWETQYF

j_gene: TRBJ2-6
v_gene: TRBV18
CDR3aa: CASSPRQEAGANVLTF

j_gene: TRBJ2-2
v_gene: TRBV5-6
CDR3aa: CASSGWTGELFF

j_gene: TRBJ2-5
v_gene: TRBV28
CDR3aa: CASSLGETQYF

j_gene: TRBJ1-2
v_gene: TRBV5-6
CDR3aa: CASSGGTVYGYTF

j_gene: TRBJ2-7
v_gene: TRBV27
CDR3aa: CASSLYAGGGKSEQYF

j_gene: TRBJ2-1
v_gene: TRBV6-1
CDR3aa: CASMMGESNEQFF

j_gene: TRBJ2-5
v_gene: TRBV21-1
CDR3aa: CAAKLAGVETQYF

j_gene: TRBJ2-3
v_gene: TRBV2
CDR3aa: CASTRAGLRGTDTQYF

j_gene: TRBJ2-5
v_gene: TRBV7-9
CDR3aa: CASSLAVQETQYF

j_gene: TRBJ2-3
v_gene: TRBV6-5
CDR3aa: CASSYLSTDTQYF

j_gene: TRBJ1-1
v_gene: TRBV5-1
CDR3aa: CASSLGSPGEAFF

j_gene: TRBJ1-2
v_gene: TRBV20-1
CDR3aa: CSASAIHGYTF

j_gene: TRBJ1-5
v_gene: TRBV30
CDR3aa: CAWSVHSNQPQHF

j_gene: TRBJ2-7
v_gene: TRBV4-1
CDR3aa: CASSQPGLAGGFSYEQYF

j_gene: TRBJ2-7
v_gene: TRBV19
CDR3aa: CASSFGTGAHYEQYF

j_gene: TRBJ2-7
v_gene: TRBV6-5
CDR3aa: CASCLRTGGIYEQYF

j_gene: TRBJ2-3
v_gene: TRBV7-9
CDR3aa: CASSLGDGGRATDTQYF

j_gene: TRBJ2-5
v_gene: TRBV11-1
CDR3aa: CASSLVTAPTQYF